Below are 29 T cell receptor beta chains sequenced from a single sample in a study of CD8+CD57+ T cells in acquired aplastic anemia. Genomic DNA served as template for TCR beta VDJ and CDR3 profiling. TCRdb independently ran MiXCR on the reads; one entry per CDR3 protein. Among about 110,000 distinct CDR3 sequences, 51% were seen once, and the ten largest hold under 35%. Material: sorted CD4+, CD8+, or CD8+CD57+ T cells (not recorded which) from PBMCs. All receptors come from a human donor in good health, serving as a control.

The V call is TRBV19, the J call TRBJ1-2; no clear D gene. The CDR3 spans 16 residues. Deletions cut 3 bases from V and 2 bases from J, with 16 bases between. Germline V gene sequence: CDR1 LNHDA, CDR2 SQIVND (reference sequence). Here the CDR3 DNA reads TGTGCCAGTAGTATCCCTTCTATTCCGGCCAACTATGGCTACACCTTC. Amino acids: CASSIPSIPANYGYTF. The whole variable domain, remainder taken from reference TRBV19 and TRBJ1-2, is DGGITQSPKYLFRKEGQNVTLSCEQNLNHDAMYWYRQDPGQGLRLIYYSQIVNDFQKGDIAEGYSVSREKKESFPLTVTSAQKNPTAFYLCASSIPSIPANYGYTFGSGTRLTVV.

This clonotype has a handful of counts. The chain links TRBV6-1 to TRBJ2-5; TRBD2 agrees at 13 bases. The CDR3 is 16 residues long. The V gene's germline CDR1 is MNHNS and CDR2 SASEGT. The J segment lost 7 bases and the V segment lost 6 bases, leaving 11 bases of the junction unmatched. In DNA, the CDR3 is TGTGCCAGCAGCCTCACTAGCGGGGGGGCAGGCGGGACCCAGTACTTC. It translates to CASSLTSGGAGGTQYF.

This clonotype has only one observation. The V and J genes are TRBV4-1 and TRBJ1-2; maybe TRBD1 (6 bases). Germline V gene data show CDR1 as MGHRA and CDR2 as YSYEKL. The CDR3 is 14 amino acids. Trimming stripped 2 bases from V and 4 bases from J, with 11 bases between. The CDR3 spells CASSQLQGPYGYTF. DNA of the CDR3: TGCGCCAGCAGCCAATTACAGGGACCCTATGGCTACACCTTC.

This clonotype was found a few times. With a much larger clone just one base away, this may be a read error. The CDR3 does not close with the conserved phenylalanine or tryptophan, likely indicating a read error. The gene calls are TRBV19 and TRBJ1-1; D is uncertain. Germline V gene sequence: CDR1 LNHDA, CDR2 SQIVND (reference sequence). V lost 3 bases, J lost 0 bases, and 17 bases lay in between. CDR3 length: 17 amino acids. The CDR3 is CASSMDRLRALNTEAFL. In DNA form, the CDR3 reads TGTGCCAGTAGTATGGACCGGTTGAGGGCCTTGAACACTGAAGCTTTCCTT.

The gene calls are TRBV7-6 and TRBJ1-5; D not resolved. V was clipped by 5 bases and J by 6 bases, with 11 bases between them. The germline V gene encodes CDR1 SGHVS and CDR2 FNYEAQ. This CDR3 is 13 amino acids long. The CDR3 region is CASSRSSSQPQHF. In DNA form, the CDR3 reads TGTGCCAGCAGCCGCAGCAGTAGTCAGCCCCAGCATTTT.

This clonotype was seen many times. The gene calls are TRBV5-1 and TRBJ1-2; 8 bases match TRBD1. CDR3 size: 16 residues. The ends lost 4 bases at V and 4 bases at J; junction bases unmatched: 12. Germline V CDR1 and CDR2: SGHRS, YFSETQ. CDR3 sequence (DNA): TGCGCCAGCAGCACCCCTGCGACAGGGGAGGCCTATGGCTACACCTTC. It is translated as CASSTPATGEAYGYTF.

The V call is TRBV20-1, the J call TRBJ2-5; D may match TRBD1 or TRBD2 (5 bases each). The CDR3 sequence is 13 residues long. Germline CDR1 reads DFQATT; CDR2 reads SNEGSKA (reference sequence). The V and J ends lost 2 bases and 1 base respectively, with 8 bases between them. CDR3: CSARRGPQETQYF. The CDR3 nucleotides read TGCAGTGCTAGACGGGGACCCCAAGAGACCCAGTACTTC.

CDR3: CASSDPRQGTNTGELFF. The CDR3 coding sequence is TGTGCCAGCAGTGATCCACGACAGGGGACTAACACCGGGGAGCTGTTTTTT. The chain joins TRBV25-1 to TRBJ2-2, with 8 positions matching TRBD1. CDR1 is MGHDK, CDR2 SYGVNS, per germline. V dropped 3 bases and J dropped 2; count of bases not matched to a gene: 8. The CDR3 is 17 amino acids.

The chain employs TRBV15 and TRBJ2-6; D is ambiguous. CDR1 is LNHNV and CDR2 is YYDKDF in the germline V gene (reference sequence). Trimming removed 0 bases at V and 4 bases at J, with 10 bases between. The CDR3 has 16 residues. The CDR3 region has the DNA TGTGCCACCAGCAGAGATCGTTTGTCCGGGGCCAACGTCCTGACTTTC. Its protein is CATSRDRLSGANVLTF.

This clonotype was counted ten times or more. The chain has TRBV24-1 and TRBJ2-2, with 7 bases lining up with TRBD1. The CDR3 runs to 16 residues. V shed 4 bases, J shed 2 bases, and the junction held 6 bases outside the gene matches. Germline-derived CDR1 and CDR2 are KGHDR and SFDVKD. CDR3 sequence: CATSDAGTDNTGELFF. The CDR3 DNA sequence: TGTGCCACCAGTGACGCCGGGACAGATAACACCGGGGAGCTGTTTTTT.

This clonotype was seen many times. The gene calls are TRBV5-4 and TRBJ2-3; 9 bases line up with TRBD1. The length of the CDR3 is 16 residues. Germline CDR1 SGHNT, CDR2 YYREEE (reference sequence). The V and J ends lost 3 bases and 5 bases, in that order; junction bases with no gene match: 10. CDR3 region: CASSSEQGARGDTQYF. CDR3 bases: TGTGCCAGCAGCTCGGAACAGGGGGCGCGAGGAGATACGCAGTATTTT.

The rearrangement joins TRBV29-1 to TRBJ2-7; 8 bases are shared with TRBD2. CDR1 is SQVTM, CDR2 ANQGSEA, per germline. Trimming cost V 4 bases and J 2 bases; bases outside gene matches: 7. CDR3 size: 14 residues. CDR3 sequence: CSVVLRGVAYEQYF. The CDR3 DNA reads TGCAGCGTTGTATTGCGGGGGGTCGCCTACGAGCAGTACTTC.

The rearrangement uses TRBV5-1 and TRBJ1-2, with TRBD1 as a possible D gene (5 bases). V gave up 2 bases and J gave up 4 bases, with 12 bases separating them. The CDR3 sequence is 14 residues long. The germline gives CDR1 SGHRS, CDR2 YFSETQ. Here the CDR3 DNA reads TGCGCCAGCAGCTTTGAGGCTAGGGGCTATGGCTACACCTTC. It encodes CASSFEARGYGYTF. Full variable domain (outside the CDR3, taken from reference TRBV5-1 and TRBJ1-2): KAGVTQTPRYLIKTRGQQVTLSCSPISGHRSVSWYQQTPGQGLQFLFEYFSETQRNKGNFPGRFSGRQFSNSRSEMNVSTLELGDSALYLCASSFEARGYGYTFGSGTRLTVV.

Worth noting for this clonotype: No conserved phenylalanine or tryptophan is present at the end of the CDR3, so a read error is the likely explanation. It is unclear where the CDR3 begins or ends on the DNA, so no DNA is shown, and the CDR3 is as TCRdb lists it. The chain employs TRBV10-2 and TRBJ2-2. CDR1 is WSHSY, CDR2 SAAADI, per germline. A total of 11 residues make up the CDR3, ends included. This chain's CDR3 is CASRDTGELFL.

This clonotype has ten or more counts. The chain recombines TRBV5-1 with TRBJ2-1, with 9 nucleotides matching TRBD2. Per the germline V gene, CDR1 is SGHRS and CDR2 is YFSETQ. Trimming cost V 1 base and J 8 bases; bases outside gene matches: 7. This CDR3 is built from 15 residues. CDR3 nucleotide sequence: TGCGCCAGCAGCTTGTCGGCTAGCGGGGTGGATGAGCAGTTCTTC. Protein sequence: CASSLSASGVDEQFF. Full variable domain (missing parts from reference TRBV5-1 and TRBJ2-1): KAGVTQTPRYLIKTRGQQVTLSCSPISGHRSVSWYQQTPGQGLQFLFEYFSETQRNKGNFPGRFSGRQFSNSRSEMNVSTLELGDSALYLCASSLSASGVDEQFFGPGTRLTVL.

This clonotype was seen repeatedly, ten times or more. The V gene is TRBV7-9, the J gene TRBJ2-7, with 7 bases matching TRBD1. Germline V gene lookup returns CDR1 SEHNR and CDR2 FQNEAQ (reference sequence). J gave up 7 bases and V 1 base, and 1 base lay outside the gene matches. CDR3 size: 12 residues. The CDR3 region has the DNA TGTGCCAGCAGCTTAGACAGGGGAGAGCAGTACTTC. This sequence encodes CASSLDRGEQYF.

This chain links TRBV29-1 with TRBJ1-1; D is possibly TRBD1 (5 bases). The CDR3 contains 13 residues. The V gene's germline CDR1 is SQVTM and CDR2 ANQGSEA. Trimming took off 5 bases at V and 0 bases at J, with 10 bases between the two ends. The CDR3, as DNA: TGCAGCGTTAAGGGACTGTTGAACACTGAAGCTTTCTTT. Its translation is CSVKGLLNTEAFF.

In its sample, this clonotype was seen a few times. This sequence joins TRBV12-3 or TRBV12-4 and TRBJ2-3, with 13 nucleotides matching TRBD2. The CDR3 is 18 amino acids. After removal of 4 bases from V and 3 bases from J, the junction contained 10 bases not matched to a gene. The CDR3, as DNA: TGTGCCAGCAGTTCCGGACTAGCGGGGGACCTAATGACAGATACGCAGTATTTT. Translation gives CASSSGLAGDLMTDTQYF.

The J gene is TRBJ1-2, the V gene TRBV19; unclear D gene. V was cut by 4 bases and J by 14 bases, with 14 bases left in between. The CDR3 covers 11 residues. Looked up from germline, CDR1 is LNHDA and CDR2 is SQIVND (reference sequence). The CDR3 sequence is CASSKNGLPTF. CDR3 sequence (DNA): TGTGCCAGTAGTAAAAATGGCCTTCCGACCTTC.

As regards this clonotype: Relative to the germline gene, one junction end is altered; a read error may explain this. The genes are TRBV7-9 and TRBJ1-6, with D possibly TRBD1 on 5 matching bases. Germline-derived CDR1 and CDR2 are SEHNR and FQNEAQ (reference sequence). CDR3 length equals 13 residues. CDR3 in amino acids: CASSWDGNSPPHF. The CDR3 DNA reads TGTGCCAGCAGCTGGGACGGGAATTCACCCCCCCACTTT. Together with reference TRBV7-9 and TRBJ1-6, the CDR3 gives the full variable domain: DTGVSQNPRHKITKRGQNVTFRCDPISEHNRLYWYRQTLGQGPEFLTYFQNEAQLEKSRLLSDRFSAERPKGSFSTLEIQRTEQGDSAMYLCASSWDGNSPPHFGNGTRLTVT.

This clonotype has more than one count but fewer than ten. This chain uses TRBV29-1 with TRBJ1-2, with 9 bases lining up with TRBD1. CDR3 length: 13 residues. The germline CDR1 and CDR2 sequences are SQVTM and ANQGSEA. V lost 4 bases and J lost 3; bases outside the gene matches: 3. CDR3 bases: TGCAGCGTTGGGGGACAGGGAGACTATGGCTACACCTTC. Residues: CSVGGQGDYGYTF.

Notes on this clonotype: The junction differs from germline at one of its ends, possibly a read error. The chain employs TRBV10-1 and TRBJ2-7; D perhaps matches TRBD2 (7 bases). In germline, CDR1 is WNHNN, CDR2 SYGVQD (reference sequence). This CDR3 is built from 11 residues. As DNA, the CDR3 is TGCGCCAGCAGTGGGGGCGCGGGGGCCGACTTC. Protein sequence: CASSGGAGADF.

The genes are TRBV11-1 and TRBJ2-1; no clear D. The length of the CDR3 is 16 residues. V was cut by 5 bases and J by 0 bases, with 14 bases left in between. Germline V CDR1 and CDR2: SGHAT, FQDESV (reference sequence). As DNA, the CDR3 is TGTGCCAGCAGCCTTTTGGTGGCGAGCTCCTACAATGAGCAGTTCTTC. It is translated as CASSLLVASSYNEQFF. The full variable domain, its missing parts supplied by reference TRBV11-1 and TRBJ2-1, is EAEVAQSPRYKITEKSQAVAFWCDPISGHATLYWYRQILGQGPELLVQFQDESVVDDSQLPKDRFSAERLKGVDSTLKIQPAELGDSAMYLCASSLLVASSYNEQFFGPGTRLTVL.

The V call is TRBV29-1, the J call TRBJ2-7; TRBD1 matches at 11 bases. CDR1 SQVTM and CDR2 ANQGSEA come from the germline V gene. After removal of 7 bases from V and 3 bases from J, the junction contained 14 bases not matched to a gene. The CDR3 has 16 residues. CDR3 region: CSAGGLGQGEGYEQYF. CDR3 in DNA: TGCAGCGCCGGAGGCTTGGGACAGGGGGAAGGCTACGAGCAGTACTTC.

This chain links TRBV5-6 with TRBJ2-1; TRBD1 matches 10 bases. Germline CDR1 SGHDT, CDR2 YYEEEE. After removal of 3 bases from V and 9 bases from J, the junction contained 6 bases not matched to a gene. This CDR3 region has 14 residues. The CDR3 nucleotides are TGTGCCAGCAGCTCTAGACAGGGGGCAAGTGAGCAGTTCTTC. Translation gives CASSSRQGASEQFF.

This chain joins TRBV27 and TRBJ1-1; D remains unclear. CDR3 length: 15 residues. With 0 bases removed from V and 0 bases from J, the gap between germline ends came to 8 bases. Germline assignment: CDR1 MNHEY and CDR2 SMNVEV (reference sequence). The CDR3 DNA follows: TGTGCCAGCAGTTTATCTGCCATTTTGAACACTGAAGCTTTCTTT. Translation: CASSLSAILNTEAFF.

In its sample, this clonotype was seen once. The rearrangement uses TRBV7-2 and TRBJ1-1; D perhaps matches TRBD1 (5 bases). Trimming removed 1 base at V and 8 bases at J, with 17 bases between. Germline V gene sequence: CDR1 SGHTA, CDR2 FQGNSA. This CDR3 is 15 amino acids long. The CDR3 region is CASSLVPQTAQEAFF. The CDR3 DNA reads TGTGCCAGCAGCTTAGTTCCCCAGACAGCACAAGAAGCTTTCTTT.

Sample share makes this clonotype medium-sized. DNA for the CDR3: TGTGCCTCAAATTCGGGACGGATCACAGATACGCAGTATTTT. Its translation: CASNSGRITDTQYF. This chain uses TRBV25-1 with TRBJ2-3; TRBD1 or TRBD2 may be the D gene (5 bases each). This CDR3 contains 14 residues. Trimming took off 11 bases at V and 2 bases at J, with 17 bases between the two ends. Germline CDR1 and CDR2: MGHDK and SYGVNS. Looking up the rest from reference TRBV25-1 and TRBJ2-3 gives the full variable domain: EADIYQTPRYLVIGTGKKITLECSQTMGHDKMYWYQQDPGMELHLIHYSYGVNSTEKGDLSSESTVSRIRTEHFPLTLESARPSHTSQYLCASNSGRITDTQYFGPGTRLTVL.

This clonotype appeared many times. CDR3 in DNA: TGTGCCAGCGGCGCGGCGGGACGTATTGGCAATCAGCCCCAGCATTTT. Translation: CASGAAGRIGNQPQHF. This sequence joins TRBV6-1 and TRBJ1-5; tentative D call: TRBD1 (5 bases). With 8 bases removed from V and 2 bases from J, the gap between germline ends came to 19 bases. Looked up from germline, CDR1 is MNHNS and CDR2 is SASEGT. This CDR3 is 16 amino acids long.